The clone carrying this T cell receptor (beta chain) was found a few times. A single record per CDR3 protein comes from TCRdb applying MiXCR to the RT-PCR reads. The data contain about 700,000 distinct CDR3 sequences, about a sixth of them singletons. The data belong to a study of response to subunit inactivated influenza vaccine. Germline V CDR1 and CDR2: LGHNA, YNFKEQ. After removal of 4 bases from V and 3 bases from J, the junction contained 9 bases not matched to a gene. The CDR3 covers 16 residues. This chain connects TRBV4-2 to TRBJ2-7; TRBD2 agrees at 10 bases. This TCR was recovered from a man aged 45-60 years who received an inactivated influenza vaccine. The sample was PBMCs from blood, taken about 11 days after vaccination. The CDR3 spells CASSRDLAGEIYEQYF. The CDR3 DNA sequence: TGTGCCAGCAGCCGAGACCTAGCGGGGGAGATCTACGAGCAGTACTTC.